The 21 T cell receptor beta chains below were found in one sample sequenced in a study of T-cell reconstitution after alpha-beta-depleted transplantation in children. Preparation of the TCRbeta library involved a method that used unique molecular identifiers. TCRdb processed the PCR reads anew with MiXCR; each CDR3 protein has one entry. The sample lists about a million distinct CDR3 sequences, about 26% occurring once. Sequencing was performed on PBMCs, mostly from graft donor cells, taken 360 days after TCRalphabeta/CD19-depleted stem cell transplant. All receptors derive from a boy under three years old who had a stem cell transplant for SCID, so the T cells may come from the graft donor.

This CDR3 is CASSRDGLYNEQFF. CDR3 bases: TGTGCCAGCAGTAGGGATGGACTTTACAATGAGCAGTTCTTC. V usage is TRBV6-2 or TRBV6-3 and J usage is TRBJ2-1, with D perhaps matching TRBD2 (5 bases). Trimming removed 5 bases from V and 4 bases from J, with 12 bases in between. Germline CDR1 and CDR2: MNHEY and SVGEGT. This CDR3 comprises 14 residues.

The rearrangement uses TRBV11-2 and TRBJ2-7; TRBD1 matches 10 bases. Unmatched junction bases numbered 2, after V lost 0 bases and J lost 3 bases. The CDR3 contains 15 residues. Germline assignment: CDR1 SGHAT and CDR2 FQNNGV. The CDR3 sequence: CASSLEGTGVYEQYF. The CDR3 DNA sequence: TGTGCCAGCAGCTTAGAAGGGACAGGGGTCTACGAGCAGTACTTC. The full variable domain, with the rest looked up from reference TRBV11-2 and TRBJ2-7, is EAGVAQSPRYKIIEKRQSVAFWCNPISGHATLYWYQQILGQGPKLLIQFQNNGVVDDSQLPKDRFSAERLKGVDSTLKIQPAKLEDSAVYLCASSLEGTGVYEQYFGPGTRLTVT.

This sequence joins TRBV11-1 and TRBJ2-7; D ambiguous. The CDR3 is made up of 13 amino acids. V was trimmed by 0 bases and J by 3 bases, leaving 6 bases between them. CDR1 is SGHAT and CDR2 is FQDESV in the germline V gene (reference sequence). The CDR3 DNA reads TGTGCCAGCAGCTTAGCTCCCCTCTACGAGCAGTACTTC. Its protein product is CASSLAPLYEQYF.

The V gene is TRBV7-6, the J gene TRBJ2-1, with D tentatively TRBD1 (6 bases). The V gene lost 5 bases and the J gene lost 9 bases, with 11 bases spanning the gap. CDR1 and CDR2 from the germline V gene are SGHVS and FNYEAQ. The CDR3 has 12 residues. Here the CDR3 DNA reads TGTGCCAGCAGCGAACAGGGTACTGAGCAGTTCTTC. Its translation: CASSEQGTEQFF.

This rearrangement joins TRBV12-3 or TRBV12-4 to TRBJ1-1; D is ambiguous. The CDR3 consists of 12 residues. Trimming shortened V by 5 bases and J by 6 bases, and 10 bases separated the two germline ends. CDR3 amino acids: CASSPGISEAFF. The CDR3 bases are TGTGCCAGCAGTCCCGGTATCTCTGAAGCTTTCTTT.

A few counts support this clonotype. The gene calls are TRBV6-1 and TRBJ1-1; D gene uncertain. CDR1 is MNHNS, CDR2 SASEGT, per germline. The CDR3 has 13 amino acids. V gave up 5 bases and J gave up 5 bases, with 12 bases separating them. The CDR3 sequence: CASSRYSGTEAFF. The CDR3 region has the DNA TGTGCCAGCAGTCGATACAGTGGGACTGAAGCTTTCTTT.

This rearrangement joins TRBV4-1 to TRBJ2-1, with D perhaps TRBD1 or TRBD2 (5 bases each). Deletions cut 0 bases from V and 10 bases from J, with 13 bases between. Germline CDR1 and CDR2: MGHRA and YSYEKL. The CDR3 sequence is 14 residues long. The CDR3 sequence is CASSQDRGVKEQFF. DNA of the CDR3: TGCGCCAGCAGCCAAGATAGAGGGGTTAAGGAGCAGTTCTTC.

This chain uses TRBV29-1 with TRBJ2-7; perhaps TRBD1 as D (6 bases). Trimming stripped 6 bases from V and 0 bases from J, with 12 bases between. The germline V gene encodes CDR1 SQVTM and CDR2 ANQGSEA. CDR3 length: 13 residues. This chain's CDR3 is CSVGTRISYEQYF. The DNA for the CDR3 is TGCAGCGTGGGGACACGGATCTCCTACGAGCAGTACTTC.

CDR3 region: CASSQEIGYSYEQYF. DNA for the CDR3: TGCGCCAGCAGCCAAGAGATAGGTTACTCCTACGAGCAGTACTTC. The chain recombines TRBV4-3 with TRBJ2-7; D not resolved. Trimming cost V 0 bases and J 0 bases, with 9 bases left between them. CDR1 is LGHNA and CDR2 is YSLEER in the germline V gene. The CDR3 totals 15 residues.

The chain uses TRBV12-3 or TRBV12-4 and TRBJ2-2, with a tentative D call TRBD2 (5 bases). This CDR3 has 14 residues. Trimming removed 6 bases at V and 8 bases at J, with 16 bases between. CDR3 in DNA: TGTGCCAGCAGAAGGCCTGCCGGGGTGGGGGAGCTGTTTTTT. The encoded protein is CASRRPAGVGELFF.

This clonotype has only a few counts. V and J are TRBV12-3 or TRBV12-4 and TRBJ1-2, with TRBD1 identical over 7 bases. V trimming: 10 bases; J trimming: 1 base; junction bases outside the gene matches: 9. The CDR3 contains 14 residues. CDR3 nucleotides: TGTGCCATTTCCCCAGGGGGAGGTAACTATGGCTACACCTTC. Translating gives CAISPGGGNYGYTF.

The V and J genes are TRBV7-2 and TRBJ2-5, with D perhaps matching TRBD2 (7 bases). V was cut by 4 bases and J by 3 bases, with 12 bases left in between. The CDR3 is 14 residues long. Germline V gives CDR1 SGHTA, CDR2 FQGNSA. CDR3 sequence: CASSWGGLEETQYF. The DNA of the CDR3 is TGTGCCAGCAGCTGGGGGGGCCTAGAAGAGACCCAGTACTTC.

The rearrangement joins TRBV24-1 to TRBJ2-5, with D perhaps TRBD2 (5 bases). This CDR3 is built from 15 residues. Trimming cost V 3 bases and J 4 bases, with 14 bases left between them. Looked up from germline, CDR1 is KGHDR and CDR2 is SFDVKD. The CDR3 spells CATSDPSWDRETQYF. DNA for the CDR3: TGTGCCACCAGTGATCCTAGCTGGGATAGAGAGACCCAGTACTTC.

The V gene is TRBV6-6, the J gene TRBJ2-1; D gene uncertain. The CDR3 runs to 13 residues. Between the trimmed V and J ends, which lost 7 bases and 7 bases, there was a span of 14 bases. The V gene's germline CDR1 is MNHNY and CDR2 SVGAGI (reference sequence). CDR3 amino acids: CASTPAPGNEQFF. The CDR3 DNA is TGTGCCAGCACCCCGGCTCCTGGGAATGAGCAGTTCTTC.

This clonotype came up many times. In nucleotides, the CDR3 is TGTGCCACCAGCAGGGGCCTTCCCCCCTACGAGCAGTACTTC. Amino acid sequence: CATSRGLPPYEQYF. The V call is TRBV15, the J call TRBJ2-7, with D unclear. The germline V and J ends were trimmed by 3 bases and 2 bases, with 11 bases remaining between them. Germline values: CDR1 LNHNV, CDR2 YYDKDF (reference sequence). CDR3 length: 14 amino acids.

The gene calls are TRBV6-2 or TRBV6-3 and TRBJ2-5; D is perhaps TRBD2 (6 bases). The CDR3 has 15 residues. With 6 bases removed from V and 1 base from J, the gap between germline ends came to 15 bases. Per germline, CDR1 MNHEY and CDR2 SVGEGT. The CDR3: CASSYPGAGQETQYF. The CDR3 bases are TGTGCCAGCAGCTACCCTGGAGCGGGCCAAGAGACCCAGTACTTC.

There are many counts of this clonotype. CDR3 in DNA: TGCAGTGCCCGGACCGACTTAGGATACAATGAGCAGTTCTTC. Its protein is CSARTDLGYNEQFF. The chain combines TRBV20-1 with TRBJ2-1; no clear D gene. This CDR3 has 14 residues. CDR1 is DFQATT and CDR2 is SNEGSKA in the germline V gene (reference sequence). V was shortened by 6 bases and J by 4 bases, with 16 bases between the two germline ends.

The chain recombines TRBV5-1 with TRBJ1-1, with D perhaps matching TRBD1 (6 bases). V dropped 0 bases and J dropped 5 bases, with 23 bases sitting between them. Germline V gene lookup returns CDR1 SGHRS and CDR2 YFSETQ. The CDR3 extends over 18 amino acids. The DNA for the CDR3 is TGCGCCAGCAGCTTGGCCAATTTCAGGGGCTGGGAGAGAACTGAAGCTTTCTTT. Translation gives CASSLANFRGWERTEAFF.

This clonotype was counted between two and nine times. V and J are TRBV20-1 and TRBJ2-7; D remains ambiguous. Germline V gene sequence: CDR1 DFQATT, CDR2 SNEGSKA (reference sequence). The ends were cut back, 0 bases at V and 3 bases at J, with 6 bases in the middle. This CDR3 is 12 amino acids long. CDR3 sequence: CSARDVVYEQYF. Written as DNA, the CDR3 is TGCAGTGCTAGAGATGTCGTCTACGAGCAGTACTTC.

This clonotype has more than one count but fewer than ten. The chain employs TRBV9 and TRBJ2-1; unclear D gene. Germline CDR1 reads SGDLS; CDR2 reads YYNGEE. The CDR3 consists of 14 residues. V shed 4 bases and J shed 5 bases, with 13 bases lying between them. The CDR3 sequence is CASSPSSRNNEQFF. CDR3 bases: TGTGCCAGCAGCCCCTCAAGCAGAAACAATGAGCAGTTCTTC.

The CDR3 nucleotides are TGCAGCGTTGGCAAGACGGTAAACACTGAAGCTTTCTTT. It translates to CSVGKTVNTEAFF. The rearrangement uses TRBV29-1 and TRBJ1-1; D not certain. Germline V gene lookup returns CDR1 SQVTM and CDR2 ANQGSEA. The V gene lost 4 bases and the J gene lost 2 bases, with 11 bases spanning the gap. The CDR3 spans 13 residues. Full variable domain (rest looked up from reference TRBV29-1 and TRBJ1-1): SAVISQKPSRDICQRGTSLTIQCQVDSQVTMMFWYRQQPGQSLTLIATANQGSEATYESGFVIDKFPISRPNLTFSTLTVSNMSPEDSSIYLCSVGKTVNTEAFFGQGTRLTVV.